The 31 T cell receptor beta chains below all came from one sample that was sequenced in a study of T cells in tumors and immune-related adverse events. Repertoires were generated with immunoSEQ multiplex PCR, while TCRdb's copy carries only in-frame clones and drops some. The sample lists roughly 10,000 clones, around 90% occurring once. The material sequenced was lymph node tissue, taken from a patient treated with anti-PD-1 therapy. These receptors were collected from a female donor with metastatic renal cell carcinoma.

With respect to this clone: A read error may produce the germline difference seen at one junction end. The rearrangement uses TRBV7-8 and TRBJ2-7; 9 nucleotides agree with TRBD1. The CDR3 consists of 14 residues. Germline V gives CDR1 SGHVS, CDR2 FQNEAQ. Here the CDR3 reads CASSLGQGVHEQHF. CDR3 nucleotides: TGTGCCAGCAGCTTAGGACAGGGGGTCCACGAGCAGCACTTC.

The chain has TRBV7-9 and TRBJ1-1; D is perhaps TRBD1 (5 bases). V was trimmed by 2 bases and J by 7 bases, leaving 11 bases between them. The CDR3 extends over 13 amino acids. Germline V lookup: CDR1 SEHNR, CDR2 FQNEAQ (reference sequence). Here the CDR3 reads CASSLPGYLEAFF. DNA for the CDR3: TGTGCCAGCAGCTTACCAGGGTATCTTGAAGCTTTCTTT.

This clone has only one observation. This chain uses TRBV6-5 with TRBJ1-2; D ambiguous. The CDR3 spans 14 residues. V gave up 0 bases and J gave up 1 base, with 6 bases separating them. Germline loops: CDR1 MNHEY, CDR2 SVGAGI. The CDR3 region has the DNA TGTGCCAGCAGTTACTCACTTAATAACTATGGCTACACCTTC. It yields the protein CASSYSLNNYGYTF.

This rearrangement joins TRBV4-1 to TRBJ1-2, with D possibly TRBD1 on 6 matching bases. Germline V gives CDR1 MGHRA, CDR2 YSYEKL. The V end lost 6 bases, the J end lost 8 bases, and 19 bases lay between the germline ends. The CDR3 contains 14 residues. The CDR3 coding sequence is TGCGCCAGCAGTCCGGACAGTTGGGCATTCGGCTACACCTTC. It specifies CASSPDSWAFGYTF.

The rearrangement links TRBV5-6 to TRBJ1-6; D might be TRBD1 (5 bases). The CDR3 contains 19 residues. Deletions cut 1 base from V and 10 bases from J, with 27 bases between. Germline V gene sequence: CDR1 SGHDT, CDR2 YYEEEE. CDR3 DNA sequence: TGTGCCAGCAGCTTGTATTGGCGGACACAAAATAGCTTGGCGTCACCCCTCCACTTT. It specifies CASSLYWRTQNSLASPLHF.

This CDR3 is CASSEVGRTTPQYF. As DNA, the CDR3 is TGTGCCAGCAGTGAAGTTGGCAGGACCACCCCCCAGTACTTC. J is TRBJ2-5 and V is TRBV6-1; D not certain. The germline gives CDR1 MNHNS, CDR2 SASEGT. The CDR3 is 14 residues long. V shed 1 base and J shed 9 bases, with 15 bases lying between them.

This chain links TRBV6-6 with TRBJ2-7; no firm D call. Germline CDR1 reads MNHNY; CDR2 reads SVGAGI (reference sequence). Trimming left V 2 bases short and J 6 bases short, with 14 bases between. The CDR3 has 14 amino acids. The CDR3 region is CASSYDPYLPEQYF. DNA of the CDR3: TGTGCCAGCAGTTACGACCCATACCTACCCGAGCAGTACTTC.

J is TRBJ1-1 and V is TRBV7-9, with 8 bases identical to TRBD1. The CDR3 extends over 14 amino acids. V trimming: 3 bases; J trimming: 4 bases; junction bases outside the gene matches: 4. In germline, CDR1 is SEHNR, CDR2 FQNEAQ (reference sequence). The CDR3 DNA reads TGTGCCAGCAGCTTCCGGGGGACAGGCACTGAAGCTTTCTTT. As protein: CASSFRGTGTEAFF. The variable domain in full, with the rest retrieved from reference TRBV7-9 and TRBJ1-1, is DTGVSQNPRHKITKRGQNVTFRCDPISEHNRLYWYRQTLGQGPEFLTYFQNEAQLEKSRLLSDRFSAERPKGSFSTLEIQRTEQGDSAMYLCASSFRGTGTEAFFGQGTRLTVV.

The rearrangement uses TRBV15 and TRBJ2-3, with 8 positions matching TRBD2. V trimming: 0 bases; J trimming: 0 bases; junction bases outside the gene matches: 2. Per the germline V gene, CDR1 is LNHNV and CDR2 is YYDKDF (reference sequence). CDR3 length: 16 residues. The CDR3 reads CATSRDSGASTDTQYF. CDR3 nucleotide sequence: TGTGCCACCAGCAGAGATAGCGGGGCGAGCACAGATACGCAGTATTTT.

The chain links TRBV5-1 to TRBJ1-1, with D possibly TRBD1 on 6 matching bases. Trimming took off 1 base at V and 8 bases at J, with 12 bases between the two ends. This CDR3 contains 13 residues. Germline assignment: CDR1 SGHRS and CDR2 YFSETQ. As DNA, the CDR3 is TGCGCCAGCAGCTTGTCAGGGGAGACCGAAGCTTTCTTT. Translating gives CASSLSGETEAFF.

The chain links TRBV6-5 to TRBJ2-3; perhaps TRBD2 as D (7 bases). V lost 0 bases, J lost 3 bases, and 13 bases lay in between. The length of the CDR3 is 16 residues. Germline V gives CDR1 MNHEY, CDR2 SVGAGI. The CDR3 coding sequence is TGTGCCAGCAGTTACTCCTTTGGGGGGGCAACAGATACGCAGTATTTT. This encodes CASSYSFGGATDTQYF.

J is TRBJ1-1 and V is TRBV10-3; D remains ambiguous. Looked up from germline, CDR1 is ENHRY and CDR2 is SYGVKD. This CDR3 region has 15 residues. Trimming took off 4 bases at V and 2 bases at J, with 14 bases between the two ends. CDR3 sequence: CAISAPGGENTEAFF. The CDR3 coding sequence is TGTGCCATCAGTGCCCCTGGCGGAGAAAACACTGAAGCTTTCTTT.

J is TRBJ1-4 and V is TRBV7-2; D gene ambiguous. The V gene lost 2 bases and the J gene lost 3 bases, with 4 bases spanning the gap. There are 13 residues in the CDR3. Germline V gene lookup returns CDR1 SGHTA and CDR2 FQGNSA. Here the CDR3 DNA reads TGTGCCAGCAGCTTAACCGCTAATGAAAAACTGTTTTTT. Its protein product is CASSLTANEKLFF.

The chain joins TRBV18 to TRBJ2-2; TRBD2 aligns across 9 bases. Germline V gene lookup returns CDR1 KGHSH and CDR2 LQKENI. Unmatched junction bases numbered 3, after V lost 0 bases and J lost 1 base. The CDR3 covers 17 residues. CDR3 DNA sequence: TGTGCCAGCTCACCACCCTTAGCGGGAGTGAACACCGGGGAGCTGTTTTTT. Its protein is CASSPPLAGVNTGELFF.

The chain links TRBV5-8 to TRBJ2-7; TRBD1 is a possible D gene (6 bases). Per germline, CDR1 SGHTS and CDR2 YDEGEE. V was shortened by 0 bases and J by 12 bases, with 13 bases between the two germline ends. The CDR3 length is 12 residues. CDR3 amino acids: CASSLVATGVYF. CDR3 in DNA: TGTGCCAGCAGCTTGGTTGCGACAGGCGTGTACTTC.

The genes are TRBV19 and TRBJ2-1; TRBD2 aligns across 7 bases. V gave up 5 bases and J gave up 4 bases; unmatched junction bases: 5. CDR1 and CDR2 from the germline V gene are LNHDA and SQIVND (reference sequence). The CDR3 totals 14 residues. In nucleotides, the CDR3 is TGTGCCAGTAGTCCCCTAGCGGAATACAATGAGCAGTTCTTC. Residues: CASSPLAEYNEQFF.

This clone was recorded only once. The chain has TRBV11-2 and TRBJ1-2; TRBD1 matches at 8 bases. The germline gives CDR1 SGHAT, CDR2 FQNNGV. Trimming cost V 5 bases and J 8 bases; bases outside gene matches: 16. The CDR3 has 16 amino acids. Here the CDR3 DNA reads TGTGCCAGCAGCCCGTCCCAGACAGGGGCGGGTAGAGGCTACACCTTC. This codes for CASSPSQTGAGRGYTF.

The genes are TRBV28 and TRBJ2-7; maybe TRBD1 (6 bases). In germline, CDR1 is MDHEN, CDR2 SYDVKM. The CDR3 runs 14 residues. V was trimmed by 7 bases and J by 0 bases, leaving 13 bases between them. CDR3 in amino acids: CASTRDIPSYEQYF. The DNA for the CDR3 is TGTGCCAGCACCCGGGACATCCCCTCCTACGAGCAGTACTTC.

The chain has TRBV6-1 and TRBJ2-3; 8 bases are a match to TRBD1. V trimming: 6 bases; J trimming: 2 bases; junction bases outside the gene matches: 4. The V gene's germline CDR1 is MNHNS and CDR2 SASEGT. The CDR3 has 14 residues. This chain's CDR3 is CASRRTGTTDTQYF. CDR3 sequence (DNA): TGTGCCAGCAGGAGGACAGGGACCACAGATACGCAGTATTTT.

The genes are TRBV5-6 and TRBJ2-3; D is unclear. This CDR3 has 13 residues. Trimming left V 1 base short and J 0 bases short, with 3 bases between. Germline lookup yields CDR1 SGHDT and CDR2 YYEEEE. Here the CDR3 reads CASSLRSTDTQYF. The CDR3 bases are TGTGCCAGCAGCTTGAGAAGCACAGATACGCAGTATTTT.

The rearrangement links TRBV2 to TRBJ1-2; D remains unclear. Trimming left V 3 bases short and J 8 bases short, with 13 bases between. This CDR3 has 13 residues. The germline V gene encodes CDR1 SNHLY and CDR2 FYNNEI. The CDR3 region has the DNA TGTGCCAGCAGTGACACAGAGACCAGGGGCTACACCTTC. The encoded protein is CASSDTETRGYTF.

The V and J genes are TRBV7-2 and TRBJ1-2, with 8 bases lining up with TRBD1. The CDR3 contains 14 residues. The germline V gene encodes CDR1 SGHTA and CDR2 FQGNSA. V was clipped by 5 bases and J by 0 bases; unmatched bases: 2. The CDR3 loop reads CASSLDRANYGYTF. CDR3 nucleotides: TGTGCCAGCAGCCTGGACAGGGCTAACTATGGCTACACCTTC.

The chain joins TRBV4-2 to TRBJ1-1; weak D call: TRBD1 (5 bases). This CDR3 region has 15 residues. The V end was cut by 0 bases, the J end by 4 bases, with 12 bases between. Germline CDR1 is LGHNA and CDR2 is YNFKEQ. CDR3 amino acids: CASSQDGGLGTEAFF. The DNA of the CDR3 is TGTGCCAGCAGCCAAGATGGGGGGTTGGGCACTGAAGCTTTCTTT.

This chain uses TRBV19 with TRBJ2-1; 11 bases are shared with TRBD2. V trimming: 6 bases; J trimming: 0 bases; junction bases outside the gene matches: 10. This CDR3 spans 18 amino acids. In germline, CDR1 is LNHDA, CDR2 SQIVND (reference sequence). The CDR3 DNA follows: TGTGCCAGTAGCCAACTAGCGGGGGCCCCTAGCTCCTACAATGAGCAGTTCTTC. It is translated as CASSQLAGAPSSYNEQFF.

In this sample, this clone turned up once. The rearrangement uses TRBV5-4 and TRBJ2-1; 9 bases are shared with TRBD1. The junction had 14 bases not matched to a gene; V was cut back by 5 bases and J by 11 bases. The CDR3 has 15 amino acids. Germline assignment: CDR1 SGHNT and CDR2 YYREEE (reference sequence). In DNA form, the CDR3 reads TGTGCCAGCAGACCGTCCCGGGACAGGGCCTCCAAGCAGTTCTTC. Encoded protein: CASRPSRDRASKQFF.

The chain links TRBV5-1 to TRBJ2-2; the D gene is possibly TRBD1 (6 bases). V lost 1 base, J lost 0 bases, and 10 bases lay in between. The CDR3 spans 16 residues. The germline CDR1 and CDR2 sequences are SGHRS and YFSETQ. This CDR3 is CASSLSGTPNTGELFF. CDR3 bases: TGCGCCAGCAGCTTGAGTGGGACACCGAACACCGGGGAGCTGTTTTTT. Filled out from reference TRBV5-1 and TRBJ2-2, the complete variable domain reads KAGVTQTPRYLIKTRGQQVTLSCSPISGHRSVSWYQQTPGQGLQFLFEYFSETQRNKGNFPGRFSGRQFSNSRSEMNVSTLELGDSALYLCASSLSGTPNTGELFFGEGSRLTVL.

In the case of this clone: Within the sample, other DNA sequences also encode this same CDR3. This sequence joins TRBV2 and TRBJ1-1, with 8 positions matching TRBD1. This CDR3 has 14 amino acids. J was trimmed by 2 bases and V by 4 bases; bases with no gene match: 3. Germline V gene lookup returns CDR1 SNHLY and CDR2 FYNNEI. The CDR3 loop is CASSVTGANTEAFF. As DNA, the CDR3 is TGTGCCAGCAGTGTGACAGGGGCTAACACTGAAGCTTTCTTT.

The chain carries TRBV7-7 and TRBJ2-7; D is perhaps TRBD1 (5 bases). Germline V gene lookup returns CDR1 SSHAT and CDR2 FNYEAQ (reference sequence). CDR3 length: 13 amino acids. The germline V and J ends were trimmed by 5 bases and 4 bases, with 12 bases remaining between them. The CDR3 coding sequence is TGTGCCAGCAGCGCGGAAGGGGCTTACGAGCAGTACTTC. Translated, it gives CASSAEGAYEQYF.

The chain employs TRBV2 and TRBJ1-1; D possibly corresponds to TRBD1 (5 bases). Germline-derived CDR1 and CDR2 are SNHLY and FYNNEI. The CDR3 is made up of 13 amino acids. V was trimmed by 5 bases and J by 5 bases, leaving 12 bases between them. Here the CDR3 reads CASSPRGNTEAFF. In DNA form, the CDR3 reads TGTGCCAGCAGTCCACGGGGGAATACTGAAGCTTTCTTT.

The chain carries TRBV19 and TRBJ2-4; the D gene is possibly TRBD2 (6 bases). In germline, CDR1 is LNHDA, CDR2 SQIVND (reference sequence). The CDR3 is made up of 15 amino acids. The germline V and J ends were trimmed by 5 bases and 1 base, with 12 bases remaining between them. This CDR3 reads CASSAPGEAKNIQYF. CDR3 nucleotide sequence: TGTGCCAGTAGTGCCCCGGGGGAGGCCAAAAACATTCAGTACTTC.

This sequence joins TRBV19 and TRBJ1-4, with D unclear. The CDR3 has 15 residues. Between the trimmed V and J ends, which lost 5 bases and 3 bases, there was a span of 13 bases. Germline V gives CDR1 LNHDA, CDR2 SQIVND (reference sequence). CDR3 sequence reads: CASSSEGFPNEKLFF. CDR3 DNA: TGTGCCAGTAGTTCAGAGGGTTTTCCTAATGAAAAACTGTTTTTT.